The clone carrying this T cell receptor beta chain showed up many times. Antigen specificity is unknown. This sample was included in a study of regulatory T cells in long-lasting Graves disease. Trimming took 3 bases from V and 2 from J; bases not matched to a gene: 7. CDR1 is SEHNR, CDR2 FQNEAQ, per germline (reference sequence). The CDR3 is 15 amino acids. Arm-PCR with iRepertoire HTBI primers amplified the CDR3 regions for these TCR beta libraries. Using its own MiXCR run on the multiplex PCR reads, TCRdb lists one record per CDR3 protein. The sample has some 330,000 distinct CDR3 sequences, about an eighth seen once. Documented time point: newly diagnosed GD, antithyroid drugs for less than 3 months. Construction of the TCR library relied on RNA isolated from PBMCs. Overall study results and limits: Peripheral blood was the sole material, not thyroid tissue.

The same sample was also used in a study of T cells in Graves' hyperthyroidism and ophthalmopathy.

The sequenced sample was peripheral blood mononuclear cells (PBMCs), obtained at new diagnosis, from a patient treated with antithyroid drugs. J is TRBJ2-7 and V is TRBV7-9; 7 positions agree with TRBD1. The sequence came from a woman between 18 and 29 years old with Graves disease. The CDR3 DNA sequence: TGTGCCAGCAGCTTTGTTGGGACAGCCACCTACGAGCAGTACTTC. As protein: CASSFVGTATYEQYF.